This entry describes one TCR beta chain. It has no known antigen specificity. Base qualities were left out, and no much larger clone turns up one base away. For this chain, trimming is 3 bases at the V end and 2 bases at the J end, and the number of junction bases without a gene match is 7. Its CDR3 holds 18 amino acids, cysteine through phenylalanine. The retained sequence is limited to the CDR3, 54 bases, with the frame set at the first base. For CDR1 and CDR2, the germline V gene lists KGHDR and SFDVKD. TCR beta CDR3 regions were amplified from RNA transcripts for repertoire sequencing. HTBI primers and the Qiagen OneStep RT-PCR kit were used in a first-round RT-PCR, which was followed by a second-round multiplex PCR, size selection and purification. Libraries were sequenced on an Illumina HiSeq2000 using paired-end 100 bp reads. On the authors' methods: Reads were processed with SOAPnuke, discarding reads with adapters, uncalled bases, mean Phred below 15, or no exact constant-primer or identifier match. COPE v1.2.5 was used to merge high-quality paired reads. Clonotypes were defined as unique nucleotide sequences and were aligned to IMGT TRB V, D and J references using MiTCR v1.1. The analysis was limited to V-J combinations with a frequency above 0.0001, which together covered more than 98% of repertoires. For each V-J combination, a TCR clonal expansion and chaos score was defined as the ratio of F50 clonal expansion to chaos observed in the TCRdist matrix. Welch's t-statistics and random forest were used to reduce features to about 13 V-J combinations, which were fed into a naive Bayes classifier. Thyroid-blood repertoire similarity was quantified with the Morisita-Horn index. TCRdb trimmed public reads at Q25 via fastp, called clones via MiXCR and kept in-frame beta chains. Rows are combined by CDR3 protein, so each entry shows the most common genes and DNA. TCRdb assigned the V and J calls; the authors' analysis was not used. The table for this sample lists 150,000 or so distinct CDR3 sequences; over 35% of them were counted only once. Approximately 5.5% of the sample goes to the ten largest clones.

The sample is drawn from a study of Graves' ophthalmopathy and Graves' hyperthyroidism (dated by TCRdb to 2016 to 2019). Turning to the overall study: Peripheral blood was collected at initial diagnosis, prior to any treatment. Once sampling was done, hyperthyroidism patients were given methimazole at a starting dose of 30 mg daily, while ophthalmopathy patients were given high-dose intravenous methylprednisolone. To explore V-J signatures distinguishing ophthalmopathy from hyperthyroidism, a discovery set of approximately 100 patients (more than 40 ophthalmopathy, about 57 stable hyperthyroidism) was enrolled. In total, over 130 blood samples were TCR-sequenced: approximately 42 ophthalmopathy, about 75 hyperthyroidism and about 17 hyperthyroidism-to-ophthalmopathy patients. TCR beta repertoire signatures were used to distinguish Graves' ophthalmopathy from Graves' hyperthyroidism and to predict progression to ophthalmopathy. T-cell repertoires of thyroid tissue and blood were compared in about 6 hyperthyroidism patients. For training and testing, the 100 or so patients in the discovery cohort were randomly divided in a 7:3 ratio. An independent validation cohort was composed of roughly 19 hyperthyroidism patients and around 16 patients who later progressed from hyperthyroidism to ophthalmopathy.

Study-wide conclusions, independent of this receptor: Ophthalmopathy was separated from stable hyperthyroidism by the 13-signature model with about 88% sensitivity and less than 82% specificity in cross-validation and with 80%/75% in the test set. Sample size was not statistically predetermined, and group allocation was not concealed from the investigators. Most of the expanded thyroid clonotypes with a frequency above 0.001 were also detected in blood, and it was suggested that the thyroid immune response may be reflected by blood repertoires. In validation, the model predicted ophthalmopathy progression with about 70% sensitivity and roughly 72% specificity; 12 predicted patients were CT-confirmed with GO in a median of about 6.1 months.

Patients with ophthalmopathy had moderately to severely active disease, with a Clinical Activity Score of 3 or more, a NOSPECS grade of 4 or more, and a disease duration of less than 3 months. Anyone with other autoimmune diseases, uncontrolled infections, pregnancy or lactation was excluded from the study. Clinical symptoms, serum thyroxine, TRAb, thyroid ultrasound and orbital computed tomography were used for diagnosis. Using Ficoll-Paque density gradient centrifugation, PBMCs were isolated from 8.5 to 10 ml of fresh peripheral blood. Total RNA was extracted with Trizol reagent and quality-checked on an Agilent 2100 Bioanalyzer.

Input material: peripheral blood. The sequence was collected from a middle-aged woman with Graves' ophthalmopathy. Donor details come from another sample of the same person, matched by shared clones. The rearrangement combines TRBV24-1 with TRBJ2-2; 11 junctional bases match TRBD2. CDR3 protein: CATSDKLAGDINTGELFF. The DNA sequence follows: TGTGCCACCAGTGATAAACTAGCGGGAGACATCAACACCGGGGAGCTGTTTTTT.